Judged by abundance, the clone carrying this T cell receptor beta chain is medium-sized. Its antigen is still unknown. TCRdb's table, derived via immunoSEQ multiplex PCR, lists solely in-frame clones and lacks some. The table shows almost 25,000 clones, with around 80% occurring only once. As for time point: week 47, end of study. Every vaccine dose comprised 300 ug of mutant IDH1 20-mer peptide plus topical imiquimod. Patients carried new grade 3 or 4 IDH1-mutant astrocytomas lacking nuclear ATRX. The data originate from a study of a mutant IDH1 vaccine in newly diagnosed glioma. Turning to the study itself: Averaging 40.4 years of age, treated patients were about 60% male and 37.5% female. Patients were pretreated with radiotherapy, temozolomide, or both, mostly both.

The CDR3 covers 11 residues. The V gene lost 4 bases and the J gene lost 7 bases, with 7 bases spanning the gap. Germline CDR1 SNHLY, CDR2 FYNNEI. Overall study findings and caveats: Induction of immune responses by the vaccine occurred in approximately 93% of patients.

This TCR was sampled from a man aged 40-50 years with glioma. Some clones in this sample may be carry-over from other donors' samples. The specimen was PBMCs, collected from a glioma patient whose treatment included an IDH1 peptide vaccine. This chain connects TRBV2 to TRBJ1-1; possibly TRBD1 for D (5 bases). The chain's CDR3 is CASSVGGEAFF. CDR3 coding DNA: TGTGCCAGCAGTGTTGGGGGTGAAGCTTTCTTT.